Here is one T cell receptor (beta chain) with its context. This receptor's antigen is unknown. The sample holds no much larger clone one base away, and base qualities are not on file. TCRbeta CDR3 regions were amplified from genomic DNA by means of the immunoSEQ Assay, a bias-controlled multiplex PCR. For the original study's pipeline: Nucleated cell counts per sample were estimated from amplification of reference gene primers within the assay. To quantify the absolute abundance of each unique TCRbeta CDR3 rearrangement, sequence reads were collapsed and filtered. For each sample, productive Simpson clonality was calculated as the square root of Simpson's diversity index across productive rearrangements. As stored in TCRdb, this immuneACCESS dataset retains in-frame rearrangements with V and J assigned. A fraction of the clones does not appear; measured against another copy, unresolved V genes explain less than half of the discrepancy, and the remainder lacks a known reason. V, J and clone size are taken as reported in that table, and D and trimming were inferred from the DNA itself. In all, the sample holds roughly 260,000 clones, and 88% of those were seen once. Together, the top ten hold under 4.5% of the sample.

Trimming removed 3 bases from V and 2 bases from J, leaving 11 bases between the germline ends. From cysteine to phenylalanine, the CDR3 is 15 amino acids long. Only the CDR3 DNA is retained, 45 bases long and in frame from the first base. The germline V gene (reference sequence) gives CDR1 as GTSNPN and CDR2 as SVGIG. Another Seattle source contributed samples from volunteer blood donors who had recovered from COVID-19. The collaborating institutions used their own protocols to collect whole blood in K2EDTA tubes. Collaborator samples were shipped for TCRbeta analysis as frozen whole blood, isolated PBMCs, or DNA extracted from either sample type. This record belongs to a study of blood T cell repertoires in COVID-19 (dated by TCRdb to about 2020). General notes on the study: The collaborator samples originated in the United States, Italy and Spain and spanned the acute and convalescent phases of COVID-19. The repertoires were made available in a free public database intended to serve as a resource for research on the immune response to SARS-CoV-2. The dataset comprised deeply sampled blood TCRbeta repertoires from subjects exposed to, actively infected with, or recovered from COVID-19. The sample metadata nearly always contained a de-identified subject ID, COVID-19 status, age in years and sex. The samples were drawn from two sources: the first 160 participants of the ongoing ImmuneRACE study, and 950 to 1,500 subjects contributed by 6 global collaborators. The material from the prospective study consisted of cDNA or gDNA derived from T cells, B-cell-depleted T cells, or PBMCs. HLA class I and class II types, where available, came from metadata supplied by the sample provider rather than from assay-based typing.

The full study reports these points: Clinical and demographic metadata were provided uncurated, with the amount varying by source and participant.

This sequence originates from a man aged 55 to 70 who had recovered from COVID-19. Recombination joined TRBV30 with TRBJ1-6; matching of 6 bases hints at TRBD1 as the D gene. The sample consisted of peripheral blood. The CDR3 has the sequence CAWRDPGAYNSPLHF. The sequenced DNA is TGTGCCTGGAGAGACCCAGGGGCCTATAATTCACCCCTCCACTTT.